This entry lists 2 T cell receptor beta chains sequenced from one sample in a study of shared clonotypes between healthy human individuals (TCRdb year 2020). Library method: the immunoSEQ multiplex PCR assay. This immuneACCESS table, as held by TCRdb, lists in-frame sequences with V and J called but not all clones. Of the missing ones, under half trace to an unresolved V gene in checked studies; the others have no known cause. Within this sample are approximately 720,000 clones, with about 90% of them counted one time only. In total, the top ten clones hold approximately 24% of the sample. CD8 naive samples were CD45RO-negative cells positively selected for CCR7, giving a CD45RA+CCR7+ population that excluded TemRA cells. The sample consisted of naive CD8+ T cells sorted from blood. The sample's cell subset or site label is to be understood as: CD45RA+CCR7+. Receptor source: a man aged 25-40 years in good health.

The V and J genes are TRBV6-6 and TRBJ1-5; the D is unclear. Trimming cost V 2 bases and J 1 base, with 6 bases left between them. This CDR3 is built from 14 residues. CDR1 and CDR2 (germline): MNHNY, SVGAGI (reference sequence). This CDR3 is CASSYSLSNQPQHF. For the CDR3, the DNA is TGTGCCAGCAGTTACAGTTTGAGCAATCAGCCCCAGCATTTT.

This chain joins TRBV5-1 and TRBJ2-1; 13 nucleotides align to TRBD2. Germline V gene lookup returns CDR1 SGHRS and CDR2 YFSETQ. The length of the CDR3 is 15 residues. The V segment lost 4 bases and the J segment 7 bases; nucleotides outside the gene matches: 5. The CDR3 region has the DNA TGCGCCAGCAGCGACGGACTAGCGGGGGCAAATGAGCAGTTCTTC. It is translated as CASSDGLAGANEQFF.